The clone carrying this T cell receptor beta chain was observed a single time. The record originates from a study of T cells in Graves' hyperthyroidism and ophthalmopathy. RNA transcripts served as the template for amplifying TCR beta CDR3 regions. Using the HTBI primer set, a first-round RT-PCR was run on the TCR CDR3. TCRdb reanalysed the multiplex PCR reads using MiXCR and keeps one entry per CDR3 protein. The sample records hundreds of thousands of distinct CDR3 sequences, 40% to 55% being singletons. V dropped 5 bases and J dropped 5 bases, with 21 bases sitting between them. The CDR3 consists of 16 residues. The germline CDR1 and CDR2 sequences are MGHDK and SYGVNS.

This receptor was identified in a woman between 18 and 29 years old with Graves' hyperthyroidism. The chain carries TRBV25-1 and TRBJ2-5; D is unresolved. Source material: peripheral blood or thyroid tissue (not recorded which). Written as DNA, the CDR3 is TGTGCCAGCAGTTCCCGGGTCGTCGGTGGTTTGGAGACCCAGTACTTC. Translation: CASSSRVVGGLETQYF.